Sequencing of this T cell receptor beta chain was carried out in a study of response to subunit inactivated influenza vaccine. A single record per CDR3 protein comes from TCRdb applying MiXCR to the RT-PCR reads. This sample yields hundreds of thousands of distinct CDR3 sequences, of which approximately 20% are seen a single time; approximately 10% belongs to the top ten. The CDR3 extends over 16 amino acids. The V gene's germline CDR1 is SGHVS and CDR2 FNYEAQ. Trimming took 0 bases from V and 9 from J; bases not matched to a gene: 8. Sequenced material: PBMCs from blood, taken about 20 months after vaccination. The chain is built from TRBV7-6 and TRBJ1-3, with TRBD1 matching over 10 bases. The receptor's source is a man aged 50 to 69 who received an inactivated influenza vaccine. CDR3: CASSLARQGALTTIYF. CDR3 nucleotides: TGTGCCAGCAGCTTAGCGCGACAGGGGGCCCTAACCACCATATATTTT.